These T cell receptor beta chains were read from a single sample in a study of blood T cell repertoires in COVID-19. Profiling relied on immunoSEQ multiplex PCR, and the TCRdb table lists in-frame clones only, not all of them. Seen here are 150,000 to 200,000 clones, less than 90% observed once, and the top ten hold approximately 9.9%. Sample: peripheral blood. These receptors all stem from a woman in her sixties with COVID-19, enrolled during active disease. Both conserved end residues are part of each CDR3. The D gene is left open where the match is weak. Clone size is given for some rows only: seen once, a few or many times, or a class if the clone is expanded.

>.|TRBD1|TRBV5-6|TRBJ2-7
TGTGCCAGCAGCACTGGGACAGGAAGAGGCTACGAGCAGTACTTC
CASSTGTGRGYEQYF
>.|TRBD1|TRBV11-2|TRBJ2-2
TGTGCCAGCAGCAGACCGGGACAGGGGGCATTCGGGGAGCTGTTTTTT
CASSRPGQGAFGELFF
>.|.|TRBV11-2|TRBJ2-2
TGTGCCAGCAGTCAATGGGGGCAGGGAGGGGAGCTGTTTTTT
CASSQWGQGGELFF
>.|.|TRBV7-9|TRBJ1-3
TGTGCCAGCAGCGCCCGACAGTCAACAGCCTCTGGAAACACCATATATTTT
CASSARQSTASGNTIYF
>.|TRBD2|TRBV7-2|TRBJ2-7
TGTGCCAGCAGCCAACTAGCGGGAGGGCCCGAGCAGTACTTC
CASSQLAGGPEQYF
>.|TRBD2|TRBV19|TRBJ2-7
TGTGCCAGTAGAAAAGAGGGGAGGGGCGAGCAGTACTTC
CASRKEGRGEQYF
>.|.|TRBV10-3|TRBJ1-1
TGTGCCATCAGTGATCGGGCAGGGGTCGCTGAAGCTTTCTTT
CAISDRAGVAEAFF
>.|.|TRBV5-1|TRBJ2-7
TGCGCCAGCAGCTTAAGGAGTACCTACGAGCAGTACTTC
CASSLRSTYEQYF
>.|TRBD1|TRBV3-1/TRBV3-2|TRBJ2-5
TGTGCCAGCGTCAGGGGGTTTCGGGAGACCCAGTACTTC
CASVRGFRETQYF
>.|TRBD1|TRBV24-1|TRBJ2-5
TGTGCCACCAGTGACAGGGGGCAAGAGACCCAGTACTTC
CATSDRGQETQYF
>.|TRBD1|TRBV19|TRBJ1-2
TGTGCCAGTAGTTCGGGGACAGGGCTAGATGGCTACACCTTC
CASSSGTGLDGYTF
>.|.|TRBV6-6|TRBJ1-3
TGTGCCAGCAGTTACAGGGCGGGTACTGGAAACACCATATATTTT
CASSYRAGTGNTIYF
>once|TRBD2|TRBV5-1|TRBJ2-2
TGCGCCAGCAGCTCTAGCGGGGGATTCACCGGGGAGCTGTTTTTT
CASSSSGGFTGELFF
>once|TRBD1|TRBV14|TRBJ1-1
TGTGCCAGCAGCCAGAGACAGGGGATGAACACTGAAGCTTTCTTT
CASSQRQGMNTEAFF
>.|.|TRBV28|TRBJ1-2
TGTGCCAGCAGTTTTGCGTATGGCTACACCTTC
CASSFAYGYTF
>.|.|TRBV10-3|TRBJ2-1
TGTGCCATTGGACAAAACTACAATGAGCAGTTCTTC
CAIGQNYNEQFF
>.|TRBD2|TRBV19|TRBJ2-3
TGTGCCAGTAGCCCGGGACTAGCGGGAGGAGAGAAGGATACGCAGTATTTT
CASSPGLAGGEKDTQYF
>once|.|TRBV28|TRBJ1-2
TGTGCCAGCAGTCCCCTCGGGGGTGGCTACACCTTC
CASSPLGGGYTF
>.|.|TRBV7-2|TRBJ1-2
TGTGCCAGCAGCTCAACTCTCTATGGCTACACCTTC
CASSSTLYGYTF
>once|.|TRBV13|TRBJ2-3
TGTGCCAGCAGCTCCCGCCGGGGAGTCGATACGCAGTATTTT
CASSSRRGVDTQYF
>.|TRBD1|TRBV6-5|TRBJ1-1
TGTGCCAGCAGTTACGCCCGACAGGGGAAAACGACTGAAGCTTTCTTT
CASSYARQGKTTEAFF
>.|TRBD2|TRBV19|TRBJ2-1
TGTGCCAGTAGTATGGACCTAGCGGGAGGCCCCTACAATGAGCAGTTCTTC
CASSMDLAGGPYNEQFF
>.|TRBD1|TRBV5-1|TRBJ1-2
TGCGCCAGCAGCCCTGACAGGGGGAAAGGCTACACCTTC
CASSPDRGKGYTF
>.|TRBD2|TRBV15|TRBJ2-3
TGTGCCACCCGGCCTAGCGGCCGCACAGATACGCAGTATTTT
CATRPSGRTDTQYF